This T cell receptor (beta chain) derives from a study of CD8+CD57+ T cells in acquired aplastic anemia. Genomic DNA was employed as the template in profiling TCR beta VDJ and CDR3. TCRdb called the reads again in MiXCR, with one record for every CDR3 protein. Among roughly 130,000 distinct CDR3 sequences, about half were seen once, and the ten largest hold about 2.3%. The CDR3 is 17 amino acids. The V gene end was trimmed by 1 base and the J gene end by 7 bases; junction bases not matched to a gene: 15. Germline loops: CDR1 MGHRA, CDR2 YSYEKL. On this clonotype itself: The conserved phenylalanine or tryptophan is not found at the CDR3 terminus, so this likely reflects a read error.

Sequences were obtained from sorted CD4+, CD8+, or CD8+CD57+ T cells (not recorded which) from PBMCs. The receptor was isolated from a human donor in good health, serving as a control. V usage is TRBV4-1 and J usage is TRBJ1-2; 7 bases align to TRBD1. The CDR3 sequence is CASSQGFGGGGSSGYTS. The DNA of the CDR3 is TGCGCCAGCAGCCAAGGATTTGGAGGGGGCGGTTCAAGTGGCTACACCTCC.